What follows describes a single TCR beta chain. Its antigen is still unknown. The germline V gene has CDR1 KGHSH and CDR2 LQKENI. The CDR3 has 12 amino acids. The data originate from a study of monozygotic twins with inflammatory bowel disease. Study-wide points: The analysis failed to separate different T cell subtypes. On the inverse Simpson index, IBD patients scored lower for TCRbeta diversity than healthy co-twins.

Two rounds of nested PCR, of 16 and 9 cycles, were run on TCRalpha and TCRbeta cDNA. TCRdb reanalyzed the 5' RACE reads, giving one entry per CDR3 protein sequence and no DNA. This table holds some 200,000 distinct CDR3 sequences. Without any T cell sorting, total RNA was isolated from whole blood. This TCR came from a human donor with ulcerative colitis or Crohn's disease, or a healthy co-twin of an affected twin (not recorded which). Specimen: blood. The J gene is TRBJ1-5, the V gene TRBV18. This chain's CDR3 is CASSTTNQPQHF.